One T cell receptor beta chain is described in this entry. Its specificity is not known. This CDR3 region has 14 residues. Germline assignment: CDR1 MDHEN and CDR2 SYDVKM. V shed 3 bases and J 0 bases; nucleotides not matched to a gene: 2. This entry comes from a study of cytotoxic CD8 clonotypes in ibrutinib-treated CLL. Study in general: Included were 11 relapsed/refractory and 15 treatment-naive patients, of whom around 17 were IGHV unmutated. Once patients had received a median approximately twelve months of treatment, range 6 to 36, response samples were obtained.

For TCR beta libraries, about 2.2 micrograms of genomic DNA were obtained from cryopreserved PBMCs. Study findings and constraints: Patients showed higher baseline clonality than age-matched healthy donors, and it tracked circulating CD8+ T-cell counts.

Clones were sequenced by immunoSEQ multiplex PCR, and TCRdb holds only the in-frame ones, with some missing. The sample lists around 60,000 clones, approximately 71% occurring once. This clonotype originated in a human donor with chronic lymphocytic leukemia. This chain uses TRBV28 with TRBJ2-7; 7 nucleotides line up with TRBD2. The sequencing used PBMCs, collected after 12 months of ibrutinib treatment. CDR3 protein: CASSFRGSSYEQYF. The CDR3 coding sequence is TGTGCCAGCAGTTTTCGCGGGAGCTCCTACGAGCAGTACTTC.